Listed below are T cell receptor beta chains from one sample, sequenced in a study of T cell responses to AZD1222 COVID-19 vaccine. Some clones are missing from TCRdb's copy, which holds only in-frame ones; the method was immunoSEQ multiplex PCR. This sample has 150,000 to 200,000 clones, with 70% to 90% found just once. The sequenced sample was peripheral blood, obtained 28 days after the second AZD1222 dose. All receptors come from an adult who received the AZD1222 COVID-19 vaccine. CDR3s include the opening cysteine and the closing phenylalanine or tryptophan. Fields, in order: CDR3 length, V gene, D gene, clone size, J gene, CDR3 DNA, CDR3 protein. The D gene is left open where the match is weak. Not all rows give a size; the values are once, few, many and, for expanded clones, a class.

len: 16; v_gene: TRBV5-1; d_gene: .; abundance: .; j_gene: TRBJ2-1; CDR3nt: TGCGCCAGCAGCTTGGATGGTTTGGGGTCCTACAATGAGCAGTTCTTC; CDR3aa: CASSLDGLGSYNEQFF
len: 16; v_gene: TRBV28; d_gene: .; abundance: .; j_gene: TRBJ2-7; CDR3nt: TGTGCCAGCAGTTTAAGGAGGCAGGGCGGTTTGTACGAGCAGTACTTC; CDR3aa: CASSLRRQGGLYEQYF
len: 11; v_gene: TRBV30; d_gene: .; abundance: few; j_gene: TRBJ1-1; CDR3nt: TGTGCCTGGAGGAACACCGCTGAAGCTTTCTTT; CDR3aa: CAWRNTAEAFF
len: 15; v_gene: TRBV5-1; d_gene: TRBD2; abundance: .; j_gene: TRBJ2-3; CDR3nt: TGCGCCAGCAGCTTGACTAGCGGGAGTACAGATACGCAGTATTTT; CDR3aa: CASSLTSGSTDTQYF
len: 15; v_gene: TRBV28; d_gene: .; abundance: once; j_gene: TRBJ2-7; CDR3nt: TGTGCCAGCACCACTCCTAGTGCGGGGTCCTACGAGCAGTACTTC; CDR3aa: CASTTPSAGSYEQYF
len: 16; v_gene: TRBV7-8; d_gene: TRBD2; abundance: .; j_gene: TRBJ2-2; CDR3nt: TGTGCCAGCAGCCTGCTAGCGGGACCCGGGGGCGGGGAGCTGTTTTTT; CDR3aa: CASSLLAGPGGGELFF
len: 17; v_gene: TRBV2; d_gene: TRBD1; abundance: .; j_gene: TRBJ2-1; CDR3nt: TGTGCCAGCAGTGAACTAGTGGACAGGGAACTATACAATGAGCAGTTCTTC; CDR3aa: CASSELVDRELYNEQFF
len: 15; v_gene: TRBV4-3; d_gene: .; abundance: .; j_gene: TRBJ2-2; CDR3nt: TGCGCCAGCAGCCAAGGGCGATTAGGCACCGGGGAGCTGTTTTTT; CDR3aa: CASSQGRLGTGELFF
len: 13; v_gene: TRBV6-2/TRBV6-3; d_gene: .; abundance: .; j_gene: TRBJ1-2; CDR3nt: TGTGCCAGCAGTCAAGACAGTAACTATGGCTACACCTTC; CDR3aa: CASSQDSNYGYTF
len: 13; v_gene: TRBV19; d_gene: .; abundance: once; j_gene: TRBJ1-5; CDR3nt: TGTGCCAGTAGTGCGGACGGTGCTCAGCCCCAGCATTTT; CDR3aa: CASSADGAQPQHF
len: 16; v_gene: TRBV28; d_gene: TRBD2; abundance: .; j_gene: TRBJ2-5; CDR3nt: TGTGCCAGCAGTACCTTGGGGCTAGCGGGAGTGGAGACCCAGTACTTC; CDR3aa: CASSTLGLAGVETQYF
len: 16; v_gene: TRBV9; d_gene: TRBD2; abundance: .; j_gene: TRBJ2-3; CDR3nt: TGTGCCAGCAGCGTAGTCGGGGGAGGGCTGGGAGATACGCAGTATTTT; CDR3aa: CASSVVGGGLGDTQYF
len: 15; v_gene: TRBV11-2; d_gene: .; abundance: once; j_gene: TRBJ1-4; CDR3nt: TGTGCCAGCAGCGGATCAGGGGTGTATGGTGAAAAACTGTTTTTT; CDR3aa: CASSGSGVYGEKLFF
len: 13; v_gene: TRBV30; d_gene: TRBD1; abundance: few; j_gene: TRBJ2-5; CDR3nt: TGTGCCTGGGGGATCGGACAGGGGGAGACCCAGTACTTC; CDR3aa: CAWGIGQGETQYF
len: 15; v_gene: TRBV9; d_gene: .; abundance: .; j_gene: TRBJ2-2; CDR3nt: TGTGCCAGCAGCGGGGGGACCGACAACACCGGGGAGCTGTTTTTT; CDR3aa: CASSGGTDNTGELFF
len: 15; v_gene: TRBV24-1; d_gene: TRBD1; abundance: .; j_gene: TRBJ2-7; CDR3nt: TGTGCCACCAGTGATGCCGGGACAGGGTCTAGAGAGCAGTACTTC; CDR3aa: CATSDAGTGSREQYF
len: 16; v_gene: TRBV18; d_gene: TRBD1; abundance: few; j_gene: TRBJ2-2; CDR3nt: TGTGCCAGCTCACCACCCGGGACAGGGGGCACCGGGGAGCTGTTTTTT; CDR3aa: CASSPPGTGGTGELFF
len: 15; v_gene: TRBV7-8; d_gene: TRBD2; abundance: .; j_gene: TRBJ2-3; CDR3nt: TGTGCCAGCAGCGCGGGACTAGCGGCCACAGATACGCAGTATTTT; CDR3aa: CASSAGLAATDTQYF
len: 15; v_gene: TRBV7-8; d_gene: .; abundance: .; j_gene: TRBJ2-2; CDR3nt: TGTGCCAGCAGCTTACTACAGGGCCGGACCGGGGAGCTGTTTTTT; CDR3aa: CASSLLQGRTGELFF
len: 14; v_gene: TRBV30; d_gene: TRBD1; abundance: .; j_gene: TRBJ1-3; CDR3nt: TGTGCCTGGATCCCCCAGGGACAGTCAAACACCATATATTTT; CDR3aa: CAWIPQGQSNTIYF
len: 14; v_gene: TRBV4-3; d_gene: .; abundance: .; j_gene: TRBJ1-2; CDR3nt: TGCGCCAGCAGCCAGGAAAGCGCTAACTATGGCTACACCTTC; CDR3aa: CASSQESANYGYTF
len: 19; v_gene: TRBV28; d_gene: TRBD2; abundance: .; j_gene: TRBJ2-3; CDR3nt: TGTGCCAGCTGGGGGGTGGCGAGCGGGAGCGTACTTAGCACAGATACGCAGTATTTT; CDR3aa: CASWGVASGSVLSTDTQYF
len: 14; v_gene: TRBV19; d_gene: .; abundance: .; j_gene: TRBJ1-1; CDR3nt: TGTGCCAGTAGTATAGGGGCAGGGCCATCTGAAGCTTTCTTT; CDR3aa: CASSIGAGPSEAFF
len: 14; v_gene: TRBV7-3; d_gene: .; abundance: .; j_gene: TRBJ2-1; CDR3nt: TGTGCCAGCAGGTACGGGAGTCTGTACAATGAGCAGTTCTTC; CDR3aa: CASRYGSLYNEQFF
len: 18; v_gene: TRBV7-2; d_gene: .; abundance: .; j_gene: TRBJ2-1; CDR3nt: TGTGCCAGCAGCTTAGCCGGGGCGGTCCCGACCTCCTACAATGAGCAGTTCTTC; CDR3aa: CASSLAGAVPTSYNEQFF
len: 17; v_gene: TRBV28; d_gene: .; abundance: .; j_gene: TRBJ2-6; CDR3nt: TGTGCCAGCAGTTCAGGTGGCGCGGGATCTGGGGCCAACGTCCTGACTTTC; CDR3aa: CASSSGGAGSGANVLTF
len: 15; v_gene: TRBV5-1; d_gene: TRBD2; abundance: .; j_gene: TRBJ2-7; CDR3nt: TGCGCCAGCAGCTTGGTTGTAGCGGGACCTGCTGAGCAGTACTTC; CDR3aa: CASSLVVAGPAEQYF
len: 15; v_gene: TRBV28; d_gene: TRBD1; abundance: .; j_gene: TRBJ2-7; CDR3nt: TGTGCCAGCAGTTTAGGGGGGACAGGGGTCTACGAGCAGTACTTC; CDR3aa: CASSLGGTGVYEQYF
len: 13; v_gene: TRBV28; d_gene: .; abundance: .; j_gene: TRBJ2-5; CDR3nt: TGTGCCAGCAGTTCCGGACAGAAAGAGACCCAGTACTTC; CDR3aa: CASSSGQKETQYF
len: 17; v_gene: TRBV7-9; d_gene: TRBD2; abundance: .; j_gene: TRBJ2-7; CDR3nt: TGTGCCAGCAGCTCGGGGGGTAGCGGGAGAAGCTCCTACGAGCAGTACTTC; CDR3aa: CASSSGGSGRSSYEQYF
len: 15; v_gene: TRBV7-2; d_gene: TRBD1; abundance: once; j_gene: TRBJ2-1; CDR3nt: TGTGCCAGCAGCTCTCTGGACAGGGGGCTGCGGGAGCAGTTCTTC; CDR3aa: CASSSLDRGLREQFF
len: 14; v_gene: TRBV7-9; d_gene: .; abundance: .; j_gene: TRBJ2-5; CDR3nt: TGTGCCAGCAGCGACGGACTTCCCCAAGAGACCCAGTACTTC; CDR3aa: CASSDGLPQETQYF
len: 14; v_gene: TRBV10-1; d_gene: .; abundance: .; j_gene: TRBJ1-1; CDR3nt: TGCGCCAGCAGTGAGAACCGACAGAACACTGAAGCTTTCTTT; CDR3aa: CASSENRQNTEAFF
len: 14; v_gene: TRBV7-2; d_gene: TRBD1; abundance: .; j_gene: TRBJ2-7; CDR3nt: TGTGCCAGCAGCGTCCGGGACAGGGTCCACGAGCAGTACTTC; CDR3aa: CASSVRDRVHEQYF
len: 14; v_gene: TRBV5-8; d_gene: .; abundance: .; j_gene: TRBJ2-7; CDR3nt: TGTGCCAGCAGCTTGGGAGGGGCCCCCTACGAGCAGTACTTC; CDR3aa: CASSLGGAPYEQYF
len: 15; v_gene: TRBV6-2/TRBV6-3; d_gene: .; abundance: .; j_gene: TRBJ1-5; CDR3nt: TGTGCCAGCAGTTACGATCAGCGCCCCAATCAGCCCCAGCATTTT; CDR3aa: CASSYDQRPNQPQHF
len: 14; v_gene: TRBV18; d_gene: TRBD2; abundance: .; j_gene: TRBJ2-2; CDR3nt: TGTGCCAGCTCCGCTAGCGGAGGTACCGGGGAGCTGTTTTTT; CDR3aa: CASSASGGTGELFF
len: 11; v_gene: TRBV20-1; d_gene: TRBD2; abundance: .; j_gene: TRBJ2-3; CDR3nt: TGCAGTGCTCGGACTAGCGATACGCAGTATTTT; CDR3aa: CSARTSDTQYF
len: 15; v_gene: TRBV4-3; d_gene: .; abundance: .; j_gene: TRBJ2-3; CDR3nt: TGCGCCAGCAGCCAGGGCTTCGGGGTAACAGATACGCAGTATTTT; CDR3aa: CASSQGFGVTDTQYF
len: 13; v_gene: TRBV12-3/TRBV12-4; d_gene: .; abundance: .; j_gene: TRBJ1-1; CDR3nt: TGTGCCAGCACCAATCAAGTGAACACTGAAGCTTTCTTT; CDR3aa: CASTNQVNTEAFF
len: 15; v_gene: TRBV28; d_gene: .; abundance: few; j_gene: TRBJ2-1; CDR3nt: TGTGCCAGCAGTTTACGGAAGGGAAGGGGGAATGAGCAGTTCTTC; CDR3aa: CASSLRKGRGNEQFF
len: 15; v_gene: TRBV7-2; d_gene: TRBD1; abundance: .; j_gene: TRBJ2-5; CDR3nt: TGTGCCAGCAGCTTCGAACAGGGGGCGAAGGTGACCCAGTACTTC; CDR3aa: CASSFEQGAKVTQYF
len: 14; v_gene: TRBV21-1; d_gene: .; abundance: .; j_gene: TRBJ2-7; CDR3nt: TGTGCCAGCAGCCCCAGGGGGAGTCACTACGAGCAGTACTTC; CDR3aa: CASSPRGSHYEQYF
len: 13; v_gene: TRBV14; d_gene: TRBD1; abundance: .; j_gene: TRBJ1-2; CDR3nt: TGTGCCAGCACTCCGGGACAGGGATTTGGCTACACCTTC; CDR3aa: CASTPGQGFGYTF
len: 16; v_gene: TRBV4-1; d_gene: .; abundance: .; j_gene: TRBJ2-7; CDR3nt: TGCGCCAGCAGCCATCAGGGCCCCCTAGCCCTGGACGAGCAGTACTTC; CDR3aa: CASSHQGPLALDEQYF
len: 16; v_gene: TRBV7-6; d_gene: TRBD1; abundance: .; j_gene: TRBJ1-5; CDR3nt: TGTGCCAGCAGCGCGACGACAGGGGTGAGCAATCAGCCCCAGCATTTT; CDR3aa: CASSATTGVSNQPQHF
len: 13; v_gene: TRBV6-5; d_gene: .; abundance: .; j_gene: TRBJ2-2; CDR3nt: TGTGCCAGCAGCCCCGGACTTGACGGGGAGCTGTTTTTT; CDR3aa: CASSPGLDGELFF
len: 14; v_gene: TRBV28; d_gene: TRBD2; abundance: .; j_gene: TRBJ2-7; CDR3nt: TGTGCCAGCAGGCTTAGCGGGAGCTCCTACGAGCAGTACTTC; CDR3aa: CASRLSGSSYEQYF
len: 12; v_gene: TRBV28; d_gene: .; abundance: .; j_gene: TRBJ1-2; CDR3nt: TGTGCCAGCAGTTTACGCATGCAAGGCTACACCTTC; CDR3aa: CASSLRMQGYTF
len: 11; v_gene: TRBV6-5; d_gene: TRBD1; abundance: .; j_gene: TRBJ1-1; CDR3nt: TGTGCCAGCAGCAGGGGGGTTGAAGCTTTCTTT; CDR3aa: CASSRGVEAFF
len: 15; v_gene: TRBV6-5; d_gene: .; abundance: .; j_gene: TRBJ1-6; CDR3nt: TGTGCCAGTACCACAGGGAGCTCCTATAATTCACCCCTCCACTTT; CDR3aa: CASTTGSSYNSPLHF
len: 15; v_gene: TRBV21-1; d_gene: .; abundance: .; j_gene: TRBJ1-5; CDR3nt: TGTGCCAGCAGCCGGGAGAACAGGACCTATCAGCCCCAGCATTTT; CDR3aa: CASSRENRTYQPQHF
len: 17; v_gene: TRBV6-1; d_gene: TRBD1; abundance: many; j_gene: TRBJ2-7; CDR3nt: TGTGCCAGCAGTGAAGTAGCAGGGGGAACGAGCTCCTACGAGCAGTACTTC; CDR3aa: CASSEVAGGTSSYEQYF